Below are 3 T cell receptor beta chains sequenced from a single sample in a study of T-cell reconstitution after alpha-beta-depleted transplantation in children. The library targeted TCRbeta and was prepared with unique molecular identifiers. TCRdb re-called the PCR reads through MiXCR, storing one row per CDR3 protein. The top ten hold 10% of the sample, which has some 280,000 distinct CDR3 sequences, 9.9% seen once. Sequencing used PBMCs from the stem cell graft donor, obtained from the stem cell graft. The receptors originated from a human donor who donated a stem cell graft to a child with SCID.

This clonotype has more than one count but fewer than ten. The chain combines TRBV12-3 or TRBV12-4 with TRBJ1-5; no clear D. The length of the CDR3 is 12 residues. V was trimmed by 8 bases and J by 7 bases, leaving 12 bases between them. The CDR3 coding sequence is TGTGCCAGCGGGCCTAGAGACCAGCCCCAGCATTTT. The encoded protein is CASGPRDQPQHF.

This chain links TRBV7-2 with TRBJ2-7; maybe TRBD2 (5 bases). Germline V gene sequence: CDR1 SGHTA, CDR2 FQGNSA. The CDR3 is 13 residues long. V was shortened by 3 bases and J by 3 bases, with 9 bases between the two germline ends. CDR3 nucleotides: TGTGCCAGCAGCTTCTCCGGGATCTACGAGCAGTACTTC. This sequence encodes CASSFSGIYEQYF.

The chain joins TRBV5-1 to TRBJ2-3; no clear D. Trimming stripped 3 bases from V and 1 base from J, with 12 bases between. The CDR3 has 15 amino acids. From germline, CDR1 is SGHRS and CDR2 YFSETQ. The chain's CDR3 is CASSSGGVGTDTQYF. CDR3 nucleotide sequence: TGCGCCAGCAGCTCGGGTGGAGTAGGCACAGATACGCAGTATTTT. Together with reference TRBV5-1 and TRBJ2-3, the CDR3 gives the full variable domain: KAGVTQTPRYLIKTRGQQVTLSCSPISGHRSVSWYQQTPGQGLQFLFEYFSETQRNKGNFPGRFSGRQFSNSRSEMNVSTLELGDSALYLCASSSGGVGTDTQYFGPGTRLTVL.